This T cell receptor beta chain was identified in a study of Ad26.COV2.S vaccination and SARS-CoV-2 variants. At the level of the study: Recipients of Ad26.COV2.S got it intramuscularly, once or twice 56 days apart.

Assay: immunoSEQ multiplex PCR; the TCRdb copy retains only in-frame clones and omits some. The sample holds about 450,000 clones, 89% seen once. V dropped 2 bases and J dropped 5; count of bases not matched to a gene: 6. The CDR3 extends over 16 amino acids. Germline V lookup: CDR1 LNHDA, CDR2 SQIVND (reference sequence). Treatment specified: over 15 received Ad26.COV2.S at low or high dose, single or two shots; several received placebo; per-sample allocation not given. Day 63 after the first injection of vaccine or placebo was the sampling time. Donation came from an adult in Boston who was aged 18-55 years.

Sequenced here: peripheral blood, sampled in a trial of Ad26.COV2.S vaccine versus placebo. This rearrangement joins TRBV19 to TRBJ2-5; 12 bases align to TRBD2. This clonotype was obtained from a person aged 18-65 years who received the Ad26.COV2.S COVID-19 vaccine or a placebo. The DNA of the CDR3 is TGTGCCAGTAGTATATGGGCTAGCGGGGGGGCGGAGACCCAGTACTTC. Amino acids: CASSIWASGGAETQYF.